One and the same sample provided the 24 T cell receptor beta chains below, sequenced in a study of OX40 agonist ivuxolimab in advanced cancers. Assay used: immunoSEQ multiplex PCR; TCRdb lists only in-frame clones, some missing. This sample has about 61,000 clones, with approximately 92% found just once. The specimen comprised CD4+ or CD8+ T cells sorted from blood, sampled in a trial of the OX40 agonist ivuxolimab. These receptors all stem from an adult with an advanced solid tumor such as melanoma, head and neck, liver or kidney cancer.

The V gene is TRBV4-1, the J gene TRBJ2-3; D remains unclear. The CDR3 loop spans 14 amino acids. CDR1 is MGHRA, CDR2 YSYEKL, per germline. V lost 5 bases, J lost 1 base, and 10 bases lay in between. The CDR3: CASSTLGGTDTQYF. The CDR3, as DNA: TGCGCCAGCAGCACACTTGGGGGCACAGATACGCAGTATTTT.

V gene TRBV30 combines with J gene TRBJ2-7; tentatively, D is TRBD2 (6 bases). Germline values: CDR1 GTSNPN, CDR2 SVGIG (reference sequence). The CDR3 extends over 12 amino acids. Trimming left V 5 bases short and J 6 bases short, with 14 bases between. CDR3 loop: CAWDGASVEQYF. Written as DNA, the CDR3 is TGTGCCTGGGACGGGGCTAGCGTCGAGCAGTACTTC.

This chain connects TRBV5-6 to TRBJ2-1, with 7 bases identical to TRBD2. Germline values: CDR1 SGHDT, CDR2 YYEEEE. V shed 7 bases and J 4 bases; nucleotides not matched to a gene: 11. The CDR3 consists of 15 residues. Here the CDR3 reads CASQPGLGNYNEQFF. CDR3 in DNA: TGTGCCAGCCAGCCCGGACTAGGGAATTACAATGAGCAGTTCTTC. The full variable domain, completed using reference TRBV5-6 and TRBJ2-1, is DAGVTQSPTHLIKTRGQQVTLRCSPKSGHDTVSWYQQALGQGPQFIFQYYEEEERQRGNFPDRFSGHQFPNYSSELNVNALLLGDSALYLCASQPGLGNYNEQFFGPGTRLTVL.

CDR3 bases: TGTGCCAGCAGCCCGACCACAGATACGCAGTATTTT. Translating gives CASSPTTDTQYF. The gene calls are TRBV7-9 and TRBJ2-3; D not resolved. Trimming removed 5 bases at V and 2 bases at J, with 5 bases between. CDR1 is SEHNR and CDR2 is FQNEAQ in the germline V gene (reference sequence). CDR3 length: 12 residues.

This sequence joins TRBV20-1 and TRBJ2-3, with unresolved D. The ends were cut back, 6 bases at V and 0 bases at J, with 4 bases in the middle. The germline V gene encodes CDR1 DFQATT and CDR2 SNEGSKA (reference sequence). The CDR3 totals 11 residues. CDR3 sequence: CSARSTDTQYF. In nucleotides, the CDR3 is TGCAGTGCGCGTAGCACAGATACGCAGTATTTT.

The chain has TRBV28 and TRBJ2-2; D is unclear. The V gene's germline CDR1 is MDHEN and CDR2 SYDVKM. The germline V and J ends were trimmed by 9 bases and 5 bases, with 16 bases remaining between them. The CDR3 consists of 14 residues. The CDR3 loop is CASKIPPPTGELFF. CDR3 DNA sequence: TGTGCCAGTAAGATCCCTCCCCCAACCGGGGAGCTGTTTTTT. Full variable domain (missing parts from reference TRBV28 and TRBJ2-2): DVKVTQSSRYLVKRTGEKVFLECVQDMDHENMFWYRQDPGLGLRLIYFSYDVKMKEKGDIPEGYSVSREKKERFSLILESASTNQTSMYLCASKIPPPTGELFFGEGSRLTVL.

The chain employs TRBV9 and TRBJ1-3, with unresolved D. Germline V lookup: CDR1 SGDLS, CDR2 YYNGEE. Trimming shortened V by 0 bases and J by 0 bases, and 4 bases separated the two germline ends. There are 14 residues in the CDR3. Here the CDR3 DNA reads TGTGCCAGCAGCGTAGCGGACTCTGGAAACACCATATATTTT. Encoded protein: CASSVADSGNTIYF.

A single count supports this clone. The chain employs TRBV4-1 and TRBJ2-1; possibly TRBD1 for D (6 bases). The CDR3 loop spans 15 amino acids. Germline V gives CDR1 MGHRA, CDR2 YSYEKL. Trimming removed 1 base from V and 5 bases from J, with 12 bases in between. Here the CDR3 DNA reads TGCGCCAGCAGCCAAGCCGGGACACCAAACAATGAGCAGTTCTTC. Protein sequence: CASSQAGTPNNEQFF.

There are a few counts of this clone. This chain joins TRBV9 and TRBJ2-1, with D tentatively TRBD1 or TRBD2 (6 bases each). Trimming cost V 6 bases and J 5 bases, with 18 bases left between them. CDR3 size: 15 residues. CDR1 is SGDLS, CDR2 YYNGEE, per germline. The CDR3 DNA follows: TGTGCCAGCACCCAGGGGCTAGCGACTAACAATGAGCAGTTCTTC. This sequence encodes CASTQGLATNNEQFF. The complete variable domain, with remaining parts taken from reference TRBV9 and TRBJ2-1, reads DSGVTQTPKHLITATGQRVTLRCSPRSGDLSVYWYQQSLDQGLQFLIQYYNGEERAKGNILERFSAQQFPDLHSELNLSSLELGDSALYFCASTQGLATNNEQFFGPGTRLTVL.

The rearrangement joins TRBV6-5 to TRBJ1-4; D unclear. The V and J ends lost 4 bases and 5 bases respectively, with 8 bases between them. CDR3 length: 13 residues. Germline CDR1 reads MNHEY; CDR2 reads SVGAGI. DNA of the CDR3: TGTGCCAGCAGTTCCGGACCCAATGAAAAACTGTTTTTT. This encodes CASSSGPNEKLFF.

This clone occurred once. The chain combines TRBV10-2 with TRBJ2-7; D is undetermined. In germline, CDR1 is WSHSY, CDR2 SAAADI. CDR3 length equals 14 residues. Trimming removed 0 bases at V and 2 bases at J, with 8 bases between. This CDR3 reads CASSESWGPYEQYF. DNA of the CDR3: TGCGCCAGCAGTGAGTCTTGGGGTCCCTACGAGCAGTACTTC.

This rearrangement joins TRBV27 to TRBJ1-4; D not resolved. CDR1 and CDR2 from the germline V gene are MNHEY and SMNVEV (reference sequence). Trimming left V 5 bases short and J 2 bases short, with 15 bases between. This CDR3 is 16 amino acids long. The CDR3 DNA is TGTGCCAGCAGTAAGCGCAGATTGCATACTAATGAAAAACTGTTTTTT. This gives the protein CASSKRRLHTNEKLFF.

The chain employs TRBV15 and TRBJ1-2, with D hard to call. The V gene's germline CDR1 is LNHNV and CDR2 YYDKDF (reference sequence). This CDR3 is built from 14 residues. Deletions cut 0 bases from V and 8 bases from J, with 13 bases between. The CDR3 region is CATSRESSRYGYTF. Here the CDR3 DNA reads TGTGCCACCAGCAGAGAATCAAGCAGGTACGGCTACACCTTC.

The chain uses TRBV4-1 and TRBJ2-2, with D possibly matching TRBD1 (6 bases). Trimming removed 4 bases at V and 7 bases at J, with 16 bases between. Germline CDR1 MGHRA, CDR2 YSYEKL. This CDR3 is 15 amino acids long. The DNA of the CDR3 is TGCGCCAGCAGCCCGCGACAGGACGCTAACGGGGAGCTGTTTTTT. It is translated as CASSPRQDANGELFF.

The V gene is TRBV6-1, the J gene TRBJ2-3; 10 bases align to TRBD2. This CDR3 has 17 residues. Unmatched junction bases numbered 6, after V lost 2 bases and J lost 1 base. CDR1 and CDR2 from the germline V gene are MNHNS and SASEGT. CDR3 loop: CASSEYVGTSGTDTQYF. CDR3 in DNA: TGTGCCAGCAGTGAATACGTGGGGACTAGCGGCACAGATACGCAGTATTTT.

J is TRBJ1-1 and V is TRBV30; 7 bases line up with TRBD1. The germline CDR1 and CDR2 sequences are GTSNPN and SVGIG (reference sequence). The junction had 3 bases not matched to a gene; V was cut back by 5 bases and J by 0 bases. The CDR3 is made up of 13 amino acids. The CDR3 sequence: CAWETGLNTEAFF. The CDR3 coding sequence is TGTGCCTGGGAGACAGGGCTGAACACTGAAGCTTTCTTT.

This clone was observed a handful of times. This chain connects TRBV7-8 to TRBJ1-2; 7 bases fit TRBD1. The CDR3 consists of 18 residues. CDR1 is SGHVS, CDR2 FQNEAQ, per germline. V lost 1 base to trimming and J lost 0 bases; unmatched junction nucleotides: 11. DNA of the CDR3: TGTGCCAGCAGCTTAGGATTTGGGTCAGGGGGAACTAACTATGGCTACACCTTC. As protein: CASSLGFGSGGTNYGYTF.

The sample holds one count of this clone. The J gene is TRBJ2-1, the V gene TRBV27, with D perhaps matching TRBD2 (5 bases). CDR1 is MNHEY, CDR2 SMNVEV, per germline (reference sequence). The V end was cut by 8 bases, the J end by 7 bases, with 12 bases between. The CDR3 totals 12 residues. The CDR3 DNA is TGTGCCAGCGCGGGCCCTGAGAATGAGCAGTTCTTC. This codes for CASAGPENEQFF.

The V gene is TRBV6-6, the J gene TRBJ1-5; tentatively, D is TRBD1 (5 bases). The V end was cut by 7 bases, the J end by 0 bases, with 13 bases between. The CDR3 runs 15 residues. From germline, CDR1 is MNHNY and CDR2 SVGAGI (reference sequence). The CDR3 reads CASTQDRNSNQPQHF. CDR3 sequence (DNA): TGTGCCAGCACTCAAGACAGAAATAGCAATCAGCCCCAGCATTTT.

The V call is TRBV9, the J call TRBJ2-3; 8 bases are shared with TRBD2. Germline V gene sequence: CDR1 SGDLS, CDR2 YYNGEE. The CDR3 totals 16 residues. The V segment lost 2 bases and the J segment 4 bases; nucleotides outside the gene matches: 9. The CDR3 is CASSVLSGVIADTQYF. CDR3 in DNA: TGTGCCAGCAGCGTTCTTAGCGGGGTAATTGCAGATACGCAGTATTTT. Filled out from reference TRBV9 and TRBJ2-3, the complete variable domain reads DSGVTQTPKHLITATGQRVTLRCSPRSGDLSVYWYQQSLDQGLQFLIQYYNGEERAKGNILERFSAQQFPDLHSELNLSSLELGDSALYFCASSVLSGVIADTQYFGPGTRLTVL.

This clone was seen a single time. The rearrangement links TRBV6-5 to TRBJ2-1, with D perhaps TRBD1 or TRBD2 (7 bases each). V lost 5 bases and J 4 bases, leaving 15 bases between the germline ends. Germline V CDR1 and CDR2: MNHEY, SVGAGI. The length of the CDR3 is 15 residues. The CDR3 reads CASSPGGGGYNEQFF. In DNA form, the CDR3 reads TGTGCCAGCAGTCCAGGGGGGGGAGGTTACAATGAGCAGTTCTTC.

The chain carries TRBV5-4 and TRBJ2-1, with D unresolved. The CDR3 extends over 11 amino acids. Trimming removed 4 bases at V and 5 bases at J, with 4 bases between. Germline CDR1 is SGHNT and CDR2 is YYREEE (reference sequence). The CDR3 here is CASSNDNEQFF. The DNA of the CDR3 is TGTGCCAGCAGCAACGACAATGAGCAGTTCTTC. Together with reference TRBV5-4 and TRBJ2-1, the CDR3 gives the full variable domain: ETGVTQSPTHLIKTRGQQVTLRCSSQSGHNTVSWYQQALGQGPQFIFQYYREEENGRGNFPPRFSGLQFPNYSSELNVNALELDDSALYLCASSNDNEQFFGPGTRLTVL.

The CDR3 coding sequence is TGCGCCAGCAAGCTTGGGCAGACCCAGTACTTC. Residues: CASKLGQTQYF. The chain recombines TRBV10-2 with TRBJ2-5; the D is unclear. The germline V gene encodes CDR1 WSHSY and CDR2 SAAADI. V was trimmed by 7 bases and J by 6 bases, leaving 9 bases between them. The length of the CDR3 is 11 residues.

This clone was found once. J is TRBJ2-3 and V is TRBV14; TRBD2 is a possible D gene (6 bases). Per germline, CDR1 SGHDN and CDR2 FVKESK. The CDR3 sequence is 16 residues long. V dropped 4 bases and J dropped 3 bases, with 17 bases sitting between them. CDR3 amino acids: CASSPSTAGLTDTQYF. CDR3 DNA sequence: TGTGCCAGCAGCCCAAGTACCGCGGGATTAACAGATACGCAGTATTTT. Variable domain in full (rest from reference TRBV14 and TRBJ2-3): EAGVTQFPSHSVIEKGQTVTLRCDPISGHDNLYWYRRVMGKEIKFLLHFVKESKQDESGMPNNRFLAERTGGTYSTLKVQPAELEDSGVYFCASSPSTAGLTDTQYFGPGTRLTVL.